A single sample is the source of the 3 T cell receptor beta chains below, sequenced in a study of blood T cell repertoires in COVID-19. The protocol was immunoSEQ multiplex PCR, while the TCRdb copy is restricted to in-frame clones and leaves out a portion. The sample yields 100,000 to 130,000 clones, about 83% seen once. Sequenced input: peripheral blood. These receptors originate from a woman aged 65 to 85 with acute or convalescent COVID-19.

The V and J genes are TRBV28 and TRBJ2-3; 12 positions match TRBD2. Germline CDR1 is MDHEN and CDR2 is SYDVKM. V shed 11 bases, J shed 8 bases, and the junction held 8 bases outside the gene matches. The CDR3 is 13 residues long. The CDR3, as DNA: TGTGCCGGGGGACTAGCGGGTATGGGTACGCAGTATTTT. Translating gives CAGGLAGMGTQYF.

The chain joins TRBV7-8 to TRBJ1-2, with 7 nucleotides matching TRBD1. The CDR3 totals 14 residues. CDR1 is SGHVS and CDR2 is FQNEAQ in the germline V gene. Unmatched junction bases numbered 7, after V lost 5 bases and J lost 4 bases. DNA of the CDR3: TGTGCCAGCAGCCCAAATACAGGGGCCTATGGCTACACCTTC. It specifies CASSPNTGAYGYTF.

The chain has TRBV4-1 and TRBJ2-5; possible D gene TRBD1, 6 bases. V was trimmed by 3 bases and J by 2 bases, leaving 10 bases between them. This CDR3 spans 14 amino acids. The germline V gene encodes CDR1 MGHRA and CDR2 YSYEKL. DNA for the CDR3: TGCGCCAGCAGCCAGGCTGACAGGCAAGAGACCCAGTACTTC. Residues: CASSQADRQETQYF.